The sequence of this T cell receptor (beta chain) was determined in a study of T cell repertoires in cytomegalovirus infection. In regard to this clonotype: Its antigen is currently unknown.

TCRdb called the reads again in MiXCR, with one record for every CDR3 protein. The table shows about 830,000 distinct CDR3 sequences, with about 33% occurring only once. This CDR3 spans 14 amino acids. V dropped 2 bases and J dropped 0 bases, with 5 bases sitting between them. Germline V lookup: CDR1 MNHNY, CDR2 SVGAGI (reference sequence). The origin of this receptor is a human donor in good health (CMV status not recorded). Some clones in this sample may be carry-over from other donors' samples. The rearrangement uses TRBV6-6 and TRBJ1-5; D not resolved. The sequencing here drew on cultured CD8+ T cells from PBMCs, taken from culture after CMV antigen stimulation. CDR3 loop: CASSYEGSNQPQHF. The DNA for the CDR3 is TGTGCCAGCAGTTACGAGGGTAGCAATCAGCCCCAGCATTTT.